A single sample is the source of the 25 T cell receptor beta chains below, sequenced in a study of blood T cell repertoires in COVID-19. Data came from immunoSEQ multiplex PCR; TCRdb stores just in-frame clones and leaves some out. Of about 260,000 clones in the sample, 80% to 90% were seen once. Sequenced: peripheral blood. These receptors came from a woman aged 65 to 85 with COVID-19, enrolled during active disease.

About this clone: A read error may produce the germline difference seen at one junction end. The J gene is TRBJ2-7, the V gene TRBV7-7, with 13 bases matching TRBD2. The length of the CDR3 is 15 residues. Per germline, CDR1 SSHAT and CDR2 FNYEAQ (reference sequence). CDR3 nucleotide sequence: TGTGCTAGCAGCTTAGGACTAGCGGGAGTGGCCGAGCAGTACTTC. This encodes CASSLGLAGVAEQYF.

V is TRBV6-2 or TRBV6-3 and J is TRBJ2-1; 8 bases fit TRBD1. This CDR3 comprises 16 residues. Germline V gene data show CDR1 as MNHEY and CDR2 as SVGEGT. J gave up 6 bases and V 4 bases, and 11 bases lay outside the gene matches. Here the CDR3 DNA reads TGTGCCAGCAGTTTCCCGACAGGGGCGGAGGGCAATGAGCAGTTCTTC. Its translation is CASSFPTGAEGNEQFF.

This rearrangement joins TRBV4-2 to TRBJ2-7, with 7 bases identical to TRBD2. Germline CDR1 reads LGHNA; CDR2 reads YNFKEQ. V was clipped by 1 base and J by 3 bases; unmatched bases: 3. The CDR3 length is 14 residues. The CDR3 bases are TGTGCCAGCAGCCAAGGACGGGACTACTACGAGCAGTACTTC. Translated: CASSQGRDYYEQYF.

The chain links TRBV3-1 (or the pseudogene TRBV3-2) to TRBJ2-1; 7 bases agree with TRBD2. CDR3 size: 17 residues. The germline V gene encodes CDR1 LGHDT and CDR2 YNNKEL (reference sequence). V lost 3 bases and J lost 3; bases outside the gene matches: 11. CDR3 in amino acids: CASSHLGGRGDYNEQFF. The CDR3, as DNA: TGTGCCAGCAGCCACCTGGGGGGGAGAGGGGACTACAATGAGCAGTTCTTC.

The chain links TRBV3-1 (or the pseudogene TRBV3-2) to TRBJ2-1; 9 bases align to TRBD1. The CDR3 has 14 amino acids. Losses at the gene ends were 4 bases for V and 9 bases for J; bases not matched to a gene: 7. Germline loops: CDR1 LGHDT, CDR2 YNNKEL (reference sequence). The CDR3 DNA is TGTGCCAGCAGCCCGGGACAGGGCTTCGGTGAGCAGTTCTTC. It specifies CASSPGQGFGEQFF.

The chain has TRBV7-3 and TRBJ2-7; TRBD2 matches at 9 bases. The CDR3 is 15 residues long. Trimming removed 5 bases from V and 4 bases from J; junction bases left unmatched: 9. In germline, CDR1 is SGHTA, CDR2 FQGTGA. In DNA form, the CDR3 reads TGTGCCAGCAGCCCGGCTAGCGGGAATTTGTACGAGCAGTACTTC. Amino acids: CASSPASGNLYEQYF.

This sequence joins TRBV29-1 and TRBJ1-5, with a possible D match to TRBD1 (6 bases). V was cut by 6 bases and J by 0 bases, with 15 bases left in between. The CDR3 has 15 amino acids. CDR1 and CDR2 from the germline V gene are SQVTM and ANQGSEA. CDR3 protein: CSVKATGDSNQPQHF. CDR3 DNA sequence: TGCAGCGTAAAGGCGACAGGCGATAGCAATCAGCCCCAGCATTTT.

The V gene is TRBV29-1, the J gene TRBJ2-1; 9 positions match TRBD2. CDR1 is SQVTM, CDR2 ANQGSEA, per germline. The CDR3 consists of 14 residues. J lost 8 bases, V lost 5 bases, and 10 bases had no gene match. This chain's CDR3 is CSVLTSGKADEQFF. The CDR3 DNA follows: TGCAGCGTTTTGACTAGCGGCAAGGCAGATGAGCAGTTCTTC.

Concerning this clone: Additional DNA sequences in this sample encode the identical CDR3. V usage is TRBV3-1 (or the pseudogene TRBV3-2) and J usage is TRBJ1-2, with TRBD1 matching 12 bases. The CDR3 runs to 14 residues. The V and J ends lost 3 bases and 8 bases, in that order; junction bases with no gene match: 4. Germline-derived CDR1 and CDR2 are LGHDT and YNNKEL (reference sequence). CDR3 coding DNA: TGTGCCAGCAGCCAGGGACAGGGGGCGCGGGGCTACACCTTC. This sequence encodes CASSQGQGARGYTF.

The chain couples TRBV4-3 to TRBJ1-2, with D possibly matching TRBD1 (5 bases). With 0 bases removed from V and 3 bases from J, the gap between germline ends came to 11 bases. Looked up from germline, CDR1 is LGHNA and CDR2 is YSLEER. The CDR3 loop spans 15 amino acids. CDR3 sequence reads: CASSQDDGRDYGYTF. Written as DNA, the CDR3 is TGCGCCAGCAGCCAAGATGATGGCAGGGACTATGGCTACACCTTC.

The rearrangement joins TRBV27 to TRBJ2-7, with 7 positions matching TRBD2. Germline V gene sequence: CDR1 MNHEY, CDR2 SMNVEV (reference sequence). This CDR3 contains 15 residues. V gave up 2 bases and J gave up 4 bases; unmatched junction bases: 8. CDR3 region: CASSLVGGRGYEQYF. The CDR3 DNA follows: TGTGCCAGCAGTTTAGTCGGCGGGAGAGGGTACGAGCAGTACTTC.

This clone was detected only once. This sequence joins TRBV7-2 and TRBJ2-2; weak D call: TRBD1 (5 bases). V lost 3 bases and J lost 6, with 8 bases in between. The CDR3 loop spans 13 amino acids. Germline-derived CDR1 and CDR2 are SGHTA and FQGNSA. CDR3 region: CASSFRVSGELFF. The DNA for the CDR3 is TGTGCCAGCAGCTTCAGGGTGTCCGGGGAGCTGTTTTTT.

This chain uses TRBV28 with TRBJ2-7, with a tentative D call TRBD1 (5 bases). This CDR3 has 11 amino acids. Trimming took off 10 bases at V and 4 bases at J, with 11 bases between the two ends. Germline V gene data show CDR1 as MDHEN and CDR2 as SYDVKM. CDR3 DNA: TGTGCCATCGAACAGGATTACGAGCAGTACTTC. It is translated as CAIEQDYEQYF. The full variable domain, completed using reference TRBV28 and TRBJ2-7, is DVKVTQSSRYLVKRTGEKVFLECVQDMDHENMFWYRQDPGLGLRLIYFSYDVKMKEKGDIPEGYSVSREKKERFSLILESASTNQTSMYLCAIEQDYEQYFGPGTRLTVT.

The chain recombines TRBV6-5 with TRBJ2-2, with a tentative D call TRBD1 (5 bases). This CDR3 is 14 amino acids long. The germline gives CDR1 MNHEY, CDR2 SVGAGI. Trimming cost V 7 bases and J 4 bases, with 13 bases left between them. In nucleotides, the CDR3 is TGTGCCAGCAATTCAGGGATGGGCACCGGGGAGCTGTTTTTT. This translates into CASNSGMGTGELFF.

This clone appeared once. The CDR3 region is CSASLLAGGSDTQYF. The CDR3 DNA reads TGCAGTGCTAGTTTACTAGCGGGAGGGTCAGATACGCAGTATTTT. The V call is TRBV20-1, the J call TRBJ2-3; 13 bases fit TRBD2. Germline-derived CDR1 and CDR2 are DFQATT and SNEGSKA (reference sequence). Trimming took 3 bases from V and 4 from J; bases not matched to a gene: 4. The CDR3 loop spans 15 amino acids.

The CDR3 sequence is CASSLFQGSVEQFF. CDR3 sequence (DNA): TGTGCCAGCAGTTTATTCCAGGGGTCGGTTGAGCAGTTCTTC. V is TRBV28 and J is TRBJ2-1; D is perhaps TRBD1 (6 bases). The CDR3 spans 14 residues. Trimming took off 1 base at V and 9 bases at J, with 13 bases between the two ends. The germline CDR1 and CDR2 sequences are MDHEN and SYDVKM. The whole variable domain, filled in from reference TRBV28 and TRBJ2-1, reads DVKVTQSSRYLVKRTGEKVFLECVQDMDHENMFWYRQDPGLGLRLIYFSYDVKMKEKGDIPEGYSVSREKKERFSLILESASTNQTSMYLCASSLFQGSVEQFFGPGTRLTVL.

This rearrangement joins TRBV19 to TRBJ2-5; D is possibly TRBD2 (5 bases). CDR1 is LNHDA, CDR2 SQIVND, per germline (reference sequence). Trimming stripped 3 bases from V and 3 bases from J, with 11 bases between. CDR3 length equals 14 residues. The CDR3 protein is CASSIGSGEETQYF. The DNA for the CDR3 is TGTGCCAGTAGTATTGGCTCCGGGGAAGAGACCCAGTACTTC.

The V gene is TRBV4-1, the J gene TRBJ2-5; D is perhaps TRBD1 (6 bases). The germline CDR1 and CDR2 sequences are MGHRA and YSYEKL. The CDR3 has 15 residues. The V end lost 1 base, the J end lost 5 bases, and 14 bases lay between the germline ends. The CDR3 is CASSQGTRGSETQYF. The DNA of the CDR3 is TGCGCCAGCAGCCAAGGTACCAGGGGATCGGAGACCCAGTACTTC.

The chain combines TRBV27 with TRBJ2-1; 9 bases fit TRBD2. This CDR3 is built from 16 residues. Germline V gives CDR1 MNHEY, CDR2 SMNVEV (reference sequence). V lost 5 bases to trimming and J lost 5 bases; unmatched junction nucleotides: 10. The CDR3 DNA follows: TGTGCCAGCAGTACGGGACTAGCAGGTAGGGACAATGAGCAGTTCTTC. It specifies CASSTGLAGRDNEQFF.

This chain uses TRBV10-3 with TRBJ2-7; the D gene is possibly TRBD1 (6 bases). There are 14 residues in the CDR3. The germline gives CDR1 ENHRY, CDR2 SYGVKD. V was trimmed by 2 bases and J by 4 bases, leaving 12 bases between them. CDR3 loop: CAISEDGQGYEQYF. In DNA form, the CDR3 reads TGTGCCATCAGTGAGGACGGGCAGGGGTACGAGCAGTACTTC.

This clone was observed once. The J gene is TRBJ2-1, the V gene TRBV11-2; 7 nucleotides match TRBD2. Germline assignment: CDR1 SGHAT and CDR2 FQNNGV. The CDR3 sequence is 13 residues long. With V trimmed by 6 bases and J by 10 bases, 9 bases remained unmatched. The CDR3 protein is CASSSGLTTEQFF. The CDR3, as DNA: TGTGCCAGCAGTAGCGGGCTAACGACCGAGCAGTTCTTC. Combining the CDR3 with reference TRBV11-2 and TRBJ2-1 gives the whole variable domain EAGVAQSPRYKIIEKRQSVAFWCNPISGHATLYWYQQILGQGPKLLIQFQNNGVVDDSQLPKDRFSAERLKGVDSTLKIQPAKLEDSAVYLCASSSGLTTEQFFGPGTRLTVL.

This clone has only one observation. The chain couples TRBV2 to TRBJ2-5; D call uncertain. Trimming removed 7 bases at V and 1 base at J, with 4 bases between. This CDR3 spans 11 amino acids. Germline V CDR1 and CDR2: SNHLY, FYNNEI. As DNA, the CDR3 is TGTGCCAGCAACATCCAAGAGACCCAGTACTTC. This gives the protein CASNIQETQYF.

V is TRBV3-1 (or the pseudogene TRBV3-2) and J is TRBJ2-7; tentative D call: TRBD1 (5 bases). CDR1 is LGHDT, CDR2 YNNKEL, per germline (reference sequence). The germline V and J ends were trimmed by 4 bases and 2 bases, with 15 bases remaining between them. This CDR3 is 15 amino acids long. CDR3 protein: CASSLHTGPTYEQYF. The CDR3 bases are TGTGCCAGCAGCCTACATACAGGACCCACCTACGAGCAGTACTTC.

The V call is TRBV11-2, the J call TRBJ2-1; 8 nucleotides match TRBD2. Germline V CDR1 and CDR2: SGHAT, FQNNGV. With 2 bases clipped from V and 4 bases from J, the junction kept 13 bases outside the gene matches. The CDR3 spans 18 residues. In nucleotides, the CDR3 is TGTGCCAGCAGCTTACATAGCCCACTAGCGGACCCTTACAATGAGCAGTTCTTC. Encoded protein: CASSLHSPLADPYNEQFF.

This sequence joins TRBV3-1 (or the pseudogene TRBV3-2) and TRBJ1-5; D may be TRBD1 (6 bases). Trimming cost V 6 bases and J 5 bases, with 23 bases left between them. The CDR3 contains 17 residues. The V gene's germline CDR1 is LGHDT and CDR2 YNNKEL (reference sequence). The CDR3 loop is CASSPSTSGVLDQPQHF. The CDR3 nucleotides are TGTGCCAGCAGTCCTTCGACCTCAGGGGTTTTGGATCAGCCCCAGCATTTT.